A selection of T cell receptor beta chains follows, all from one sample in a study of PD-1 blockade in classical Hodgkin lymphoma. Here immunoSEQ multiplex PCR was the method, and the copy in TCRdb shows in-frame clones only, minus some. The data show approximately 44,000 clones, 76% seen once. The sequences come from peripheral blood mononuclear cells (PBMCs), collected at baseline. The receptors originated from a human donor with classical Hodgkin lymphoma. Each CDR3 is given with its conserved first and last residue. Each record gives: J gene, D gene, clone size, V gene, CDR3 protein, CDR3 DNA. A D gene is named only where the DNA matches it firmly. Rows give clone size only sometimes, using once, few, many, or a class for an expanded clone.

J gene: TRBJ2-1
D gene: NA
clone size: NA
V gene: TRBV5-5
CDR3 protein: CASSLIDEQFF
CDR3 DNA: TGTGCCAGCAGCTTAATCGATGAGCAGTTCTTC

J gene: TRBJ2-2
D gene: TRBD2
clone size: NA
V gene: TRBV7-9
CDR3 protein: CANLPFPGLAVTGELFF
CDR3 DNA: TGTGCCAACCTGCCTTTTCCGGGACTAGCCGTCACCGGGGAGCTGTTTTTT

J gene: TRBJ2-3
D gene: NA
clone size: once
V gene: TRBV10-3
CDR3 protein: CAISESLGMRNTDTQYF
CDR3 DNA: TGTGCCATCAGTGAGTCGCTCGGGATGCGTAACACAGATACGCAGTATTTT

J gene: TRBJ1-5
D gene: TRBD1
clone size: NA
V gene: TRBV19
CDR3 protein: CASIDRANQPQHF
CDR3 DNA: TGTGCCAGTATAGACAGGGCAAATCAGCCCCAGCATTTT

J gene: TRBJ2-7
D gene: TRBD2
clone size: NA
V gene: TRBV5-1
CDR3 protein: CASSLIRPSGAYEQYF
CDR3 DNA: TGCGCCAGCAGCTTGATAAGGCCTAGCGGGGCCTACGAGCAGTACTTC

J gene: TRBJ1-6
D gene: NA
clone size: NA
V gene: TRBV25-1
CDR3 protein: CASSGSGHSPLHF
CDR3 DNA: TGTGCCAGCAGTGGGTCAGGGCATTCACCCCTCCACTTT

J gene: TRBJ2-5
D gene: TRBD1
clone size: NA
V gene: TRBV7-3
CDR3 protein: CASSPGTAQETQYF
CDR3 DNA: TGTGCCAGCAGCCCCGGGACAGCTCAAGAGACCCAGTACTTC

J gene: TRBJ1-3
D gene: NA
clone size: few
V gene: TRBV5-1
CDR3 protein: CASSLEGRTSGNTIYF
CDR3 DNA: TGCGCCAGCAGCTTGGAGGGACGGACATCTGGAAACACCATATATTTT

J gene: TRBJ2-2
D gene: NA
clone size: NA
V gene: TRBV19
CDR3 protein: CASSIEGQEGFSTGELFF
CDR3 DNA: TGTGCCAGTAGTATAGAGGGGCAGGAAGGGTTTTCGACCGGGGAGCTGTTTTTT

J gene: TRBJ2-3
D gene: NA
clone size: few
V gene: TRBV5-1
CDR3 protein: CASSLVPGTDTQYF
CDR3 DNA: TGCGCCAGCAGCTTGGTGCCAGGGACAGATACGCAGTATTTT

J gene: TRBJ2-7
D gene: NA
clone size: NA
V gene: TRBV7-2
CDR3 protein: CASSPGLSYEQYF
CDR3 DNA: TGTGCCAGCAGCCCCGGACTATCCTACGAGCAGTACTTC

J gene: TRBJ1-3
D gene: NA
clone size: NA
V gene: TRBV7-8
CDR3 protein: CASSLRAASGNTIYF
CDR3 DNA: TGTGCCAGCAGCTTACGGGCAGCCTCTGGAAACACCATATATTTT

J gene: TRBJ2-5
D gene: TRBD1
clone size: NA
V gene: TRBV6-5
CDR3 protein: CAGSSLGTGAKETQYF
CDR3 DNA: TGTGCCGGCAGTTCCCTCGGGACAGGGGCTAAAGAGACCCAGTACTTC

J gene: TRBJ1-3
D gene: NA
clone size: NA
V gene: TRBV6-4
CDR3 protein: CASSGRDRSGNTIYF
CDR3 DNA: TGTGCCAGCAGTGGACGGGACCGCTCTGGAAACACCATATATTTT

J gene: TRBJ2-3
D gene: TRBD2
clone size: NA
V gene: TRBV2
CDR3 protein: CASSRLAGNTDTQYF
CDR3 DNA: TGTGCCAGCAGCCGACTAGCGGGGAACACAGATACGCAGTATTTT

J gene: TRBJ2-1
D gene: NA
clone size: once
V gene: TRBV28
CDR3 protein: CASSFSDLSGEQFF
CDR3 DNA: TGTGCCAGCAGTTTCTCGGACTTATCGGGTGAGCAGTTCTTC

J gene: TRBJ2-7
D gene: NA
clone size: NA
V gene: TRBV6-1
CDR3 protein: CASSPNGGSYEQYF
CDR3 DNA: TGTGCCAGCAGTCCCAACGGTGGCTCCTACGAGCAGTACTTC

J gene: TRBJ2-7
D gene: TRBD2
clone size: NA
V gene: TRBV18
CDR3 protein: CASSPLGLAGVPYEQYF
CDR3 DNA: TGTGCCAGCTCACCACTGGGACTAGCGGGAGTCCCCTACGAGCAGTACTTC

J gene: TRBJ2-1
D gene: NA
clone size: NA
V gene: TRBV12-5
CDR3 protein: CASGLALLGEQFF
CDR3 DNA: TGTGCTAGTGGTTTGGCCTTACTAGGCGAGCAGTTCTTC

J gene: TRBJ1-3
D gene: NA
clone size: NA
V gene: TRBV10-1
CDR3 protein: CASSEWTGISGNTIYF
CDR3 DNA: TGCGCCAGCAGCGAGTGGACGGGAATCTCTGGAAACACCATATATTTT

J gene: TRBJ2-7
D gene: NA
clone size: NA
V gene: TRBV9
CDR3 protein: CASSVDAGTYEQYF
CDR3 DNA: TGTGCCAGCAGCGTAGATGCAGGGACCTACGAGCAGTACTTC

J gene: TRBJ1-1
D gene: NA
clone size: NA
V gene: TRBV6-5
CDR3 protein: CASSYGQFVEVFF
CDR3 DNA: TGTGCCAGCAGTTACGGGCAGTTCGTCGAGGTTTTCTTT

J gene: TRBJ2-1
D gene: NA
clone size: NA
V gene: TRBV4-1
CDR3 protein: CASPQGGESCRSLWNEQFF
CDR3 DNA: TGCGCCAGCCCTCAGGGGGGGGAATCTTGTCGGAGTTTGTGGAATGAGCAGTTCTTC